This T cell receptor beta chain comes out of a study of vaccination and CD4 T cells after COVID-19. Study at large: Convalescent donors were composed of six males and four females, of whom two were Hispanic. Day 14 and days 161 to 241 post-vaccination were the time points at which three convalescent patients were sampled. Between diagnosis and the drawing of post-COVID samples lay a median around 110 days (range 35 to 161).

Regarding time point: late sampling 161 to 241 days after vaccination in a few convalescent patients. Notes on the study in general: In convalescent patients, 304 of 307 vaccine-specific clones were spike mono-reactive.

This clonotype was seen a few times. What it recognizes is unknown. V gave up 3 bases and J gave up 1 base, with 6 bases separating them. The CDR3 runs to 13 residues. Germline V CDR1 and CDR2: SGHTA, FQGNSA. Using its own MiXCR run on the PCR reads, TCRdb lists one record per CDR3 protein. Found here are tens of thousands of distinct CDR3 sequences, 49% of them singletons; the top ten hold about 5.3%. V is TRBV7-2 and J is TRBJ1-1; no clear D gene. The sequence was collected from a human donor who had recovered from COVID-19. Sequences were derived from CD4+ T cells from blood, sampled about 7 months after SARS-CoV-2 vaccination. The CDR3 DNA sequence: TGTGCCAGCAGCTTTGCCTCGAACACTGAAGCTTTCTTT. Encoded protein: CASSFASNTEAFF.